This record looks at one T cell receptor beta chain sequence and its context. What it binds is not known. The time point: pre-sensitization, week 0. Treatment specified: therapeutic diphenylcyclopropenone sensitization with weekly scalp DPC. At patch-test visits, sampling came before the patch test. Trimming pared 3 bases from V and 8 bases from J, leaving 13 bases between. Germline CDR1 and CDR2: LGHNA and YNFKEQ. CDR3 length: 13 residues. One entry per CDR3 protein results from TCRdb running MiXCR on the RACE reads. In the table there are 120,000 or so distinct CDR3 sequences, 13% of which are singletons. These data originate in a study of human T cells and chemical hapten exposure. Study-wide results and limits: The study found expanded TCRs formed significantly more large CDR3 similarity clusters than controls.

The sequence was obtained from a young woman with alopecia areata. Some clones in this sample may be carry-over from other donors' samples. J is TRBJ1-1 and V is TRBV4-2; D might be TRBD1 (5 bases). This sample comprised whole blood, obtained in connection with sensitization to the hapten diphenylcyclopropenone (DPC). CDR3 sequence (DNA): TGTGCCAGCAGCCACACCCCGGGGCACGAAGCTTTCTTT. Amino acid sequence: CASSHTPGHEAFF.